Listed below are T cell receptor beta chains from one sample, sequenced in a study of control samples from healthy donors and cancer patients. TCRdb's copy holds only in-frame clones and misses some; the assay was immunoSEQ multiplex PCR. The sample contains about 120,000 clones, 87% of which appear only once. Sequenced input: blood. Receptors originate from a man under 40 in good health. Each CDR3 is given with its conserved first and last residue. D genes are given only for firm matches. Size is omitted from some rows. Given values are once, few, many or a class for expanded clones.

j_call d_call clone_size v_call cdr3_nt cdr3_aa
TRBJ1-2 . . TRBV12-3/TRBV12-4 TGTGCCAGCAATGGAATTTCTTATGGCTACACCTTC CASNGISYGYTF
TRBJ2-3 . . TRBV24-1 TGTGCCACCAGCGATAGCACAGATACGCAGTATTTT CATSDSTDTQYF
TRBJ2-2 TRBD2 . TRBV14 TGTGCCAGCAGCCGAGCGGGGTCCACCGGGGAGCTGTTTTTT CASSRAGSTGELFF
TRBJ1-1 . once TRBV6-1 TGTGCCAGCAGTGAAGAGGCCGGCTACACTGAAGCTTTCTTT CASSEEAGYTEAFF
TRBJ2-3 TRBD1 . TRBV6-5 TGTGCCAGCAGTTCTCTGACAGGGGGGAAGACAGATACGCAGTATTTT CASSSLTGGKTDTQYF
TRBJ1-5 . few TRBV19 TGTGCCAGTAGTACCCGACAGGAGGGGGGTCAGCCCCAGCATTTT CASSTRQEGGQPQHF
TRBJ2-3 . . TRBV6-5 TGTGCCAGCAGACAGGCGGGCAACACAGATACGCAGTATTTT CASRQAGNTDTQYF
TRBJ2-3 . . TRBV10-3 TGTGCCATCAGCCGCATAGTCCGAGATACGCAGTATTTT CAISRIVRDTQYF
TRBJ2-7 . . TRBV6-5 TGTGCCAGCAGTTACTCGTTGGCCAGGGTGACCTACGAGCAGTACTTC CASSYSLARVTYEQYF
TRBJ2-5 . few TRBV11-2 TGTGCCAGCAGCTTCCGGAAGACCCAGTACTTC CASSFRKTQYF
TRBJ2-7 . . TRBV3-1/TRBV3-2 TGTGCCAGCAGCCGGGACCAGTCCTACGAGCAGTACTTC CASSRDQSYEQYF
TRBJ2-5 TRBD1 . TRBV10-3 TGTGCCATCAGAGGACAGGGTTGGGAGACCCAGTACTTC CAIRGQGWETQYF
TRBJ2-1 . . TRBV7-7 TGTGCCAGCAGCTTATCACAGGCGAGCAATGAGCAGTTCTTC CASSLSQASNEQFF
TRBJ2-1 TRBD1 . TRBV11-3 TGTGCCAGCAGACCGACAGGGGCGCGGCTCTCTAACAATGAGCAGTTCTTC CASRPTGARLSNNEQFF
TRBJ2-2 . . TRBV5-1 TGCGCCAGCAGCTTGGCGGCTGTTTCCACCGGGGAGCTGTTTTTT CASSLAAVSTGELFF
TRBJ1-4 TRBD1 . TRBV9 TGTGCCAGCAGCTCAACAGGGGGAACTAATGAAAAACTGTTTTTT CASSSTGGTNEKLFF
TRBJ2-3 . . TRBV21-1 TGTGCCAGCAGCAAAGGGGGTAGCGGGGGCCCCATCATTTCAGATACGCAGTATTTT CASSKGGSGGPIISDTQYF
TRBJ2-4 . . TRBV4-2 TGTGCCAGCAGCCAAGATCCAGCCAAAAACATTCAGTACTTC CASSQDPAKNIQYF
TRBJ2-5 TRBD1 . TRBV5-1 TGCGCCAGCAGCTTTAACAGGGGTGGAGAGACCCAGTACTTC CASSFNRGGETQYF
TRBJ2-5 TRBD1 . TRBV20-1 TGCAGTGCTACCAGGGGGGAGACCCAGTACTTC CSATRGETQYF
TRBJ1-1 . . TRBV7-3 TGTGCCAGCAGCTTAGACTCCGGCCGCGACACTGAAGCTTTCTTT CASSLDSGRDTEAFF
TRBJ2-1 TRBD2 . TRBV30 TGTGCCTGGAGTGTTAAACTAGCGGCTCTCAATGAGCAGTTCTTC CAWSVKLAALNEQFF
TRBJ1-1 TRBD1 . TRBV5-8 TGTGCCAGCAACCCACAGGGGTCGAGGACTGAAGCTTTCTTT CASNPQGSRTEAFF
TRBJ2-1 . . TRBV15 TGTGCCACCAGCAGAGGACTAAACGGTTACAATGAGCAGTTCTTC CATSRGLNGYNEQFF
TRBJ1-1 . few TRBV5-5 TGTGCCAGCAGCTTGACAGGAGCGAACACTGAAGCTTTCTTT CASSLTGANTEAFF
TRBJ1-1 . . TRBV28 TGTGCCACTGATAACACAGACGACACTGAAGCTTTCTTT CATDNTDDTEAFF
TRBJ2-3 TRBD2 . TRBV2 TGTGCCAGCAGCTGGGGGGGAGGAACAGATACGCAGTATTTT CASSWGGGTDTQYF
TRBJ1-1 . once TRBV6-6 TGTGCCAGCAGCCTGGGAAACGAAGCTTTCTTT CASSLGNEAFF
TRBJ1-6 TRBD1 . TRBV7-6 TGTGCCAGCAGCTTACAGGGACAGGGGAGCTCACCCCTCCACTTT CASSLQGQGSSPLHF
TRBJ2-3 TRBD2 . TRBV5-1 TGCGCCAGCAGCTTGACTAGCGGGGGCGCAGATACGCAGTATTTT CASSLTSGGADTQYF
TRBJ1-1 . . TRBV3-1/TRBV3-2 TGTGCCAGCAGCCAAGTGGGGGCGAACACTGAAGCTTTCTTT CASSQVGANTEAFF
TRBJ1-4 . . TRBV5-1 TGCGCCAGCAGCTTGGGGCGGGACTCACCCGGTAGGGAAAAACTGTTTTTT CASSLGRDSPGREKLFF